Presented here are 6 T cell receptor beta chains from one specimen sequenced in a study of Ad26.COV2.S vaccination and SARS-CoV-2 variants. Method: immunoSEQ multiplex PCR; TCRdb's copy keeps in-frame clones and lacks some. The sample consists of about 390,000 clones, roughly 90% of them appearing once. The sample's treatment: around 19 received Ad26.COV2.S at low or high dose, single or two shots; 5 received placebo; per-sample allocation not given. Sampling was done on day 63 after the first vaccine or placebo injection. The sample was peripheral blood, taken in a trial of Ad26.COV2.S vaccine versus placebo. These receptors all come from a person aged 18-65 years who received the Ad26.COV2.S COVID-19 vaccine or a placebo.

The chain is built from TRBV10-1 and TRBJ2-7, with D perhaps TRBD1 (7 bases). CDR1 and CDR2 from the germline V gene are WNHNN and SYGVQD (reference sequence). Trimming shortened V by 2 bases and J by 2 bases, and 19 bases separated the two germline ends. The CDR3 is made up of 17 amino acids. The CDR3 DNA follows: TGCGCCAGCAGTGAGACCACGGGGGAGGACAGGACCTACGAGCAGTACTTC. Translation gives CASSETTGEDRTYEQYF.

The V and J genes are TRBV7-9 and TRBJ2-7; TRBD1 matches at 8 bases. Unmatched junction bases numbered 9, after V lost 7 bases and J lost 4 bases. This CDR3 comprises 14 residues. Germline V gene data show CDR1 as SEHNR and CDR2 as FQNEAQ (reference sequence). For the CDR3, the DNA is TGTGCCAGCAACGACAGGGGATCAAAATACGAGCAGTACTTC. Its translation: CASNDRGSKYEQYF.

The gene calls are TRBV4-3 and TRBJ1-1; D uncertain. Per the germline V gene, CDR1 is LGHNA and CDR2 is YSLEER. Between the trimmed V and J ends, which lost 0 bases and 11 bases, there was a span of 13 bases. The CDR3 has 13 amino acids. Here the CDR3 reads CASSQDEGYWAFF. The CDR3 DNA is TGCGCCAGCAGCCAAGACGAGGGTTATTGGGCTTTCTTT.

The chain employs TRBV11-2 and TRBJ1-6; D is unclear. The CDR3 is 12 amino acids. Between the trimmed V and J ends, which lost 4 bases and 11 bases, there was a span of 9 bases. Looked up from germline, CDR1 is SGHAT and CDR2 is FQNNGV. In DNA, the CDR3 is TGTGCCAGCAGCTCAACTTTTACACCCCTCCACTTT. Its translation: CASSSTFTPLHF.

CDR3 amino acids: CAITEQSNQPQHF. The CDR3, as DNA: TGTGCCATCACCGAACAGAGCAATCAGCCCCAGCATTTT. V and J are TRBV10-3 and TRBJ1-5; D gene unclear. CDR3 length: 13 amino acids. Trimming took 7 bases from V and 1 from J, leaving 8 bases between them. Germline CDR1 is ENHRY and CDR2 is SYGVKD.

The chain recombines TRBV7-8 with TRBJ2-7; D ambiguous. V dropped 3 bases and J dropped 3 bases, with 6 bases sitting between them. Looked up from germline, CDR1 is SGHVS and CDR2 is FQNEAQ. The CDR3 consists of 12 residues. The CDR3 DNA reads TGTGCCAGCAGCTTTTTGGGCTACGAGCAGTACTTC. Its translation is CASSFLGYEQYF.